This T cell receptor beta chain was sequenced for a study of T cells in Graves' hyperthyroidism and ophthalmopathy. TCR beta CDR3 regions were amplified from RNA. The HTBI primer set was used in a first-round RT-PCR of the TCR CDR3. In TCRdb, the multiplex PCR reads were re-called with MiXCR into one record per CDR3 protein. The profile shows hundreds of thousands of distinct CDR3 sequences, about 43% of them singletons. Trimming shortened V by 7 bases and J by 10 bases, and 13 bases separated the two germline ends. This CDR3 has 12 residues. A note on this clonotype: Its antigen remains unidentified.

Points from the study as a whole: Ophthalmopathy cases were set apart from stable hyperthyroidism by a 13 V-J model. Blood also contained most expanded thyroid clonotypes above 0.001.

The specimen sequenced was peripheral blood or thyroid tissue (not recorded which). The chain recombines TRBV12-3 or TRBV12-4 with TRBJ1-4; D remains unclear. The source is a woman aged 18-29 years with Graves' hyperthyroidism. The CDR3 sequence is CASIQSRGKLFF. The CDR3, as DNA: TGTGCCAGCATTCAATCCCGGGGAAAACTGTTTTTT.